Presented here are 27 T cell receptor beta chains from one specimen sequenced in a study of T cell responses to AZD1222 COVID-19 vaccine. The method was immunoSEQ multiplex PCR; TCRdb's version includes in-frame clones alone and lacks a portion of them. The sample lists about 98,000 clones; 88% were seen once. The sample was peripheral blood, taken on day 0 of AZD1222 vaccination. Receptors originate from an adult in good health.

The chain joins TRBV20-1 to TRBJ1-1, with D unclear. Germline V CDR1 and CDR2: DFQATT, SNEGSKA (reference sequence). The CDR3 is 10 amino acids. Trimming pared 6 bases from V and 11 bases from J, leaving 13 bases between. The CDR3 nucleotides are TGCAGTGCCCAGCTTGACAAGGCTTTCTTT. This encodes CSAQLDKAFF.

The V gene is TRBV9, the J gene TRBJ2-1; D gene ambiguous. CDR3 length: 12 amino acids. Germline values: CDR1 SGDLS, CDR2 YYNGEE. Trimming stripped 1 base from V and 8 bases from J, with 7 bases between. The DNA for the CDR3 is TGTGCCAGCAGCGTACAGTTCGATGAGCAGTTCTTC. This sequence encodes CASSVQFDEQFF.

The genes are TRBV28 and TRBJ2-3, with unresolved D. Germline assignment: CDR1 MDHEN and CDR2 SYDVKM. The CDR3 runs 11 residues. Trimming removed 5 bases from V and 8 bases from J, with 8 bases in between. The CDR3: CASSLPGTQYF. The DNA for the CDR3 is TGTGCCAGCAGTCTCCCGGGTACGCAGTATTTT.

CDR3 region: CASSLRLRETQYF. CDR3 in DNA: TGTGCCAGCAGCCTCAGACTTAGAGAGACCCAGTACTTC. The chain combines TRBV11-2 with TRBJ2-5; no definite D call. Germline values: CDR1 SGHAT, CDR2 FQNNGV. Trimming removed 5 bases from V and 4 bases from J, with 11 bases in between. The CDR3 runs 13 residues.

This clone showed up just once. The chain carries TRBV28 and TRBJ1-1; 7 bases map to TRBD1. Germline V gene sequence: CDR1 MDHEN, CDR2 SYDVKM. J gave up 5 bases and V 1 base, and 13 bases lay outside the gene matches. This CDR3 spans 17 amino acids. The CDR3 here is CASSLSTGGRGVTEAFF. The DNA of the CDR3 is TGTGCCAGCAGTTTATCGACGGGAGGCAGGGGGGTTACTGAAGCTTTCTTT. Full variable domain (rest looked up from reference TRBV28 and TRBJ1-1): DVKVTQSSRYLVKRTGEKVFLECVQDMDHENMFWYRQDPGLGLRLIYFSYDVKMKEKGDIPEGYSVSREKKERFSLILESASTNQTSMYLCASSLSTGGRGVTEAFFGQGTRLTVV.

The rearrangement uses TRBV7-2 and TRBJ2-3; D uncertain. V was clipped by 6 bases and J by 4 bases, with 8 bases between them. The germline CDR1 and CDR2 sequences are SGHTA and FQGNSA. This CDR3 has 12 amino acids. The DNA of the CDR3 is TGTGCCAGCAGGCGGACGGCAGATACGCAGTATTTT. This sequence encodes CASRRTADTQYF.

CDR3 loop: CAMEGSGNTIYF. DNA of the CDR3: TGTGCCATGGAGGGATCTGGAAACACCATATATTTT. The chain recombines TRBV10-3 with TRBJ1-3; D is ambiguous. The CDR3 loop spans 12 amino acids. Germline-derived CDR1 and CDR2 are ENHRY and SYGVKD. V dropped 9 bases and J dropped 1 base, with 7 bases sitting between them.

The CDR3 DNA reads TGTGCCAGCAGTGCGTGGGGGGACAGAGGGACTAGCGGGACGTACAATGAGCAGTTCTTC. Its translation: CASSAWGDRGTSGTYNEQFF. This chain uses TRBV27 with TRBJ2-1; the match to TRBD2 covers 13 bases. Germline-derived CDR1 and CDR2 are MNHEY and SMNVEV (reference sequence). The ends lost 5 bases at V and 4 bases at J; junction bases unmatched: 17. The CDR3 is 20 residues long.

The chain uses TRBV29-1 and TRBJ2-2; 7 bases agree with TRBD1. This CDR3 is 14 amino acids long. Trimming at V came to 6 bases and at J to 2 bases, leaving 6 bases not matched to a gene. From germline, CDR1 is SQVTM and CDR2 ANQGSEA. CDR3 sequence (DNA): TGCAGCGTCCAAGGACAGGTTAACACCGGGGAGCTGTTTTTT. This sequence encodes CSVQGQVNTGELFF.

The chain combines TRBV18 with TRBJ2-2, with TRBD1 matching over 7 bases. CDR3 size: 14 residues. Germline trimming cut 6 bases from V and 2 bases from J; bases unmatched to any gene: 3. Germline V gives CDR1 KGHSH, CDR2 LQKENI. The CDR3 sequence is CASSRQGNTGELFF. CDR3 nucleotides: TGTGCCAGCTCCCGACAGGGAAACACCGGGGAGCTGTTTTTT.

This chain uses TRBV5-6 with TRBJ2-7; 8 bases are a match to TRBD2. There are 16 residues in the CDR3. Germline V CDR1 and CDR2: SGHDT, YYEEEE. The V gene end was trimmed by 6 bases and the J gene end by 4 bases; junction bases not matched to a gene: 15. CDR3 loop: CASTESGAGGSYEQYF. For the CDR3, the DNA is TGTGCCAGCACCGAGTCGGGGGCGGGAGGATCGTACGAGCAGTACTTC.

V is TRBV10-2 and J is TRBJ2-6; a possible D gene is TRBD2 (6 bases). Trimming removed 2 bases at V and 0 bases at J, with 8 bases between. The CDR3 sequence is 16 residues long. From germline, CDR1 is WSHSY and CDR2 SAAADI. The CDR3, as DNA: TGCGCCAGCAGTGAGGGGGGGATCTCTGGGGCCAACGTCCTGACTTTC. Its translation is CASSEGGISGANVLTF.

The chain carries TRBV7-9 and TRBJ2-3; D not resolved. Germline assignment: CDR1 SEHNR and CDR2 FQNEAQ (reference sequence). The CDR3 is 12 residues long. V dropped 1 base and J dropped 7 bases, with 6 bases sitting between them. The chain's CDR3 is CASSLVGYTQYF. The CDR3 DNA follows: TGTGCCAGCAGCTTAGTCGGTTATACGCAGTATTTT.

This rearrangement joins TRBV11-2 to TRBJ2-7, with 7 bases lining up with TRBD2. Germline V gene sequence: CDR1 SGHAT, CDR2 FQNNGV. This CDR3 has 17 residues. Trimming at V came to 1 base and at J to 1 base, leaving 10 bases not matched to a gene. The CDR3 loop is CASSLGVSTGGSYEQYF. The DNA of the CDR3 is TGTGCCAGCAGCTTAGGGGTTTCGACGGGAGGTTCCTACGAGCAGTACTTC.

The chain is built from TRBV24-1 and TRBJ2-2; D may be TRBD2 (7 bases). Trimming removed 7 bases at V and 5 bases at J, with 19 bases between. Looked up from germline, CDR1 is KGHDR and CDR2 is SFDVKD. The CDR3 totals 16 residues. CDR3 bases: TGTGCCACCAGAGAAGGACGGGGGGCTACGACCGGGGAGCTGTTTTTT. Translating gives CATREGRGATTGELFF.

The rearrangement joins TRBV28 to TRBJ1-5, with D perhaps matching TRBD1 (5 bases). Trimming removed 5 bases at V and 7 bases at J, with 9 bases between. CDR3 length equals 12 residues. The V gene's germline CDR1 is MDHEN and CDR2 SYDVKM. DNA for the CDR3: TGTGCCAGCAGTGAGGGGCACCAGCCCCAGCATTTT. This codes for CASSEGHQPQHF.

V and J are TRBV7-9 and TRBJ1-2, with 7 bases lining up with TRBD1. Germline V gene sequence: CDR1 SEHNR, CDR2 FQNEAQ (reference sequence). The CDR3 has 13 amino acids. After removal of 5 bases from V and 8 bases from J, the junction contained 8 bases not matched to a gene. CDR3 bases: TGTGCCAGCAGCGCCAGAGGGGGCAGGGGCTACACCTTC. Protein: CASSARGGRGYTF.

This clone was observed a handful of times. This chain connects TRBV6-5 to TRBJ1-1; no clear D gene. V was shortened by 4 bases and J by 6 bases, with 15 bases between the two germline ends. This CDR3 has 14 residues. CDR1 and CDR2 from the germline V gene are MNHEY and SVGAGI. CDR3 in DNA: TGTGCCAGCAGTTTGGGCCCCGCGAGCCCTGAAGCTTTCTTT. Protein sequence: CASSLGPASPEAFF.

This clone was found once. The chain joins TRBV7-2 to TRBJ2-7; D might be TRBD1 or TRBD2, each matching 7 bases. The CDR3 has 16 residues. Germline CDR1 and CDR2: SGHTA and FQGNSA. Trimming removed 5 bases from V and 6 bases from J, with 23 bases in between. CDR3 sequence reads: CASSPRGGLLSIEQYF. CDR3 coding DNA: TGTGCCAGCAGCCCCAGGGGGGGACTACTGAGTATCGAGCAGTACTTC.

There are a few counts of this clone. The chain has TRBV29-1 and TRBJ2-2; D not resolved. The germline V gene has CDR1 SQVTM and CDR2 ANQGSEA. Trimming removed 3 bases at V and 2 bases at J, with 7 bases between. The CDR3 is 13 residues long. The CDR3 is CSVEPANTGELFF. The CDR3 DNA is TGCAGCGTTGAGCCAGCAAACACCGGGGAGCTGTTTTTT.

This rearrangement joins TRBV4-2 to TRBJ2-2; D not resolved. The germline V and J ends were trimmed by 1 base and 1 base, with 7 bases remaining between them. Germline V gene data show CDR1 as LGHNA and CDR2 as YNFKEQ. The CDR3 covers 15 residues. CDR3 in amino acids: CASSQAPMNTGELFF. CDR3 in DNA: TGTGCCAGCAGCCAAGCCCCTATGAACACCGGGGAGCTGTTTTTT.

V is TRBV28 and J is TRBJ1-1; 9 bases agree with TRBD1. Germline V gene sequence: CDR1 MDHEN, CDR2 SYDVKM. V lost 6 bases, J lost 4 bases, and 6 bases stayed unmatched. There are 14 residues in the CDR3. CDR3 sequence: CASSPQGAPTEAFF. CDR3 bases: TGTGCCAGCAGCCCACAGGGGGCGCCCACTGAAGCTTTCTTT.

The chain links TRBV23-1 to TRBJ2-5; D unclear. TRBV23-1 is known as an ORF, though its function is uncertain. Trimming pared 3 bases from V and 4 bases from J, leaving 9 bases between. CDR3 length equals 13 residues. CDR3 sequence: CASSQPLAETQYF. CDR3 in DNA: TGCGCCAGCAGTCAGCCTCTGGCAGAGACCCAGTACTTC.

Regarding this clone: Distinct nucleotide sequences in the sample also encode this CDR3. The rearrangement uses TRBV15 and TRBJ1-1; weak D call: TRBD1 (5 bases). Trimming removed 2 bases from V and 1 base from J, with 5 bases in between. Germline-derived CDR1 and CDR2 are LNHNV and YYDKDF (reference sequence). The CDR3 runs to 13 residues. CDR3 bases: TGTGCCACCAGCAGAACAGGGAACACTGAAGCTTTCTTT. Its translation: CATSRTGNTEAFF. The full variable domain, its missing parts supplied by reference TRBV15 and TRBJ1-1, is DAMVIQNPRYQVTQFGKPVTLSCSQTLNHNVMYWYQQKSSQAPKLLFHYYDKDFNNEADTPDNFQSRRPNTSFCFLDIRSPGLGDTAMYLCATSRTGNTEAFFGQGTRLTVV.

This chain links TRBV7-2 with TRBJ2-3, with D perhaps given as TRBD1 or TRBD2 (5 bases each). V lost 5 bases, J lost 4 bases, and 7 bases lay in between. This CDR3 region has 12 residues. CDR1 and CDR2 from the germline V gene are SGHTA and FQGNSA. The CDR3 region has the DNA TGTGCCAGCAGCCAGGGAGCAGATACGCAGTATTTT. Translated, it gives CASSQGADTQYF.

The genes are TRBV27 and TRBJ1-1; 8 bases fit TRBD1. V shed 3 bases and J 1 base; nucleotides not matched to a gene: 7. Germline CDR1 is MNHEY and CDR2 is SMNVEV (reference sequence). The CDR3 runs to 16 residues. The CDR3, as DNA: TGTGCCAGCAGTTTGACGCGGACAGGGAGGAACACTGAAGCTTTCTTT. Protein product: CASSLTRTGRNTEAFF.

The chain uses TRBV5-4 and TRBJ2-3; TRBD1 might be the D (5 bases). This CDR3 has 16 residues. V lost 0 bases and J 0 bases, leaving 11 bases between the germline ends. Per the germline V gene, CDR1 is SGHNT and CDR2 is YYREEE (reference sequence). The CDR3 nucleotides are TGTGCCAGCAGCTTGGGGCAGGGTAGTAGCACAGATACGCAGTATTTT. Encoded protein: CASSLGQGSSTDTQYF. The complete variable domain, with remaining parts taken from reference TRBV5-4 and TRBJ2-3, reads ETGVTQSPTHLIKTRGQQVTLRCSSQSGHNTVSWYQQALGQGPQFIFQYYREEENGRGNFPPRFSGLQFPNYSSELNVNALELDDSALYLCASSLGQGSSTDTQYFGPGTRLTVL.